Each of the 32 T cell receptor beta chains below was sequenced from the same sample in a study of blood T cell repertoires in COVID-19 (dated by TCRdb to 2020 to 2022). The library was built by means of the immunoSEQ multiplex PCR assay. TCRdb's version of the immuneACCESS table is confined to in-frame rearrangements and falls short of the full clone set. An unresolved V gene accounts for under half of the shortfall where checked; the remainder is of unknown origin. This sample holds fewer than 350,000 clones; around 87% were observed only once. The ten largest clones capture around 8% of the sample. The sample taken for sequencing was peripheral blood. These TCRs come from a woman in her fifties or sixties who had recovered from COVID-19.

This chain links TRBV28 with TRBJ2-7, with D maybe TRBD2 (7 bases). The CDR3 is 15 residues long. The V gene lost 2 bases and the J gene lost 5 bases, with 16 bases spanning the gap. The V gene's germline CDR1 is MDHEN and CDR2 SYDVKM. This chain's CDR3 is CASSLRGGLGHEQYF. In nucleotides, the CDR3 is TGTGCCAGCAGTTTACGCGGGGGCCTAGGTCACGAGCAGTACTTC.

The rearrangement uses TRBV5-8 and TRBJ2-1; 8 bases fit TRBD1. Germline CDR1 SGHTS, CDR2 YDEGEE. J lost 1 base, V lost 7 bases, and 4 bases had no gene match. The length of the CDR3 is 14 residues. The DNA of the CDR3 is TGTGCCAGCCGACAGGGGCAGTCCTACAATGAGCAGTTCTTC. Translation gives CASRQGQSYNEQFF. Filled out from reference TRBV5-8 and TRBJ2-1, the complete variable domain reads EAGVTQSPTHLIKTRGQQATLRCSPISGHTSVYWYQQALGLGLQFLLWYDEGEERNRGNFPPRFSGRQFPNYSSELNVNALELEDSALYLCASRQGQSYNEQFFGPGTRLTVL.

V gene TRBV4-1 combines with J gene TRBJ1-1, with a tentative D call TRBD1 (5 bases). Germline lookup yields CDR1 MGHRA and CDR2 YSYEKL. The CDR3 runs to 14 residues. With 0 bases removed from V and 5 bases from J, the gap between germline ends came to 10 bases. In DNA, the CDR3 is TGCGCCAGCAGCCAAGATCGGGGGGATACTGAAGCTTTCTTT. It specifies CASSQDRGDTEAFF.

This clone has just a few counts. J is TRBJ1-1 and V is TRBV7-2; a weak D match, TRBD1 (6 bases). The germline V gene encodes CDR1 SGHTA and CDR2 FQGNSA. The CDR3 is 14 amino acids. The ends were cut back, 5 bases at V and 2 bases at J, with 12 bases in the middle. CDR3 in DNA: TGTGCCAGCAGCCCGACAGGAGTAAACACTGAAGCTTTCTTT. Translated: CASSPTGVNTEAFF.

This clone came up a few times. The chain carries TRBV27 and TRBJ2-1; possible D gene TRBD2, 5 bases. This CDR3 comprises 13 residues. The germline gives CDR1 MNHEY, CDR2 SMNVEV (reference sequence). The V and J ends lost 4 bases and 8 bases respectively, with 12 bases between them. The CDR3 DNA reads TGTGCCAGCAGTTCTGGAGGAGGCGATGAGCAGTTCTTC. Translating it yields CASSSGGGDEQFF.

This chain joins TRBV5-1 and TRBJ2-3, with 9 bases matching TRBD1. Germline CDR1 and CDR2: SGHRS and YFSETQ. This CDR3 spans 16 amino acids. Trimming cost V 6 bases and J 6 bases; bases outside gene matches: 14. The CDR3 region is CASNGTGPFIPDTQYF. The CDR3 DNA is TGCGCCAGCAACGGGACAGGGCCTTTCATCCCCGATACGCAGTATTTT.

The rearrangement uses TRBV7-2 and TRBJ1-1; tentative D call: TRBD1 (6 bases). Per germline, CDR1 SGHTA and CDR2 FQGNSA. This CDR3 has 15 amino acids. Trimming removed 4 bases at V and 1 base at J, with 13 bases between. The CDR3 coding sequence is TGTGCCAGCAGCTGGGAGGGGGTTACGAACACTGAAGCTTTCTTT. Protein sequence: CASSWEGVTNTEAFF.

The chain uses TRBV9 and TRBJ2-3, with TRBD2 matching over 10 bases. This CDR3 spans 18 amino acids. Germline trimming cut 1 base from V and 3 bases from J; bases unmatched to any gene: 11. In germline, CDR1 is SGDLS, CDR2 YYNGEE. CDR3 amino acids: CASSVTTKAGGQTDTQYF. The CDR3 coding sequence is TGTGCCAGCAGCGTAACCACAAAAGCGGGGGGGCAAACAGATACGCAGTATTTT.

The chain uses TRBV19 and TRBJ1-1; D is possibly TRBD1 (5 bases). Trimming took 4 bases from V and 4 from J, leaving 16 bases between them. The CDR3 totals 15 residues. CDR1 and CDR2 from the germline V gene are LNHDA and SQIVND (reference sequence). CDR3 protein: CASSKQGSLGTEAFF. The CDR3 bases are TGTGCCAGTAGTAAGCAGGGAAGCCTGGGCACTGAAGCTTTCTTT.

The chain is built from TRBV5-1 and TRBJ1-2, with 8 bases aligning to TRBD1. J was trimmed by 6 bases and V by 4 bases; bases with no gene match: 8. The CDR3 runs 14 residues. Germline-derived CDR1 and CDR2 are SGHRS and YFSETQ. The CDR3 loop reads CASSPTTGDHGYTF. In DNA form, the CDR3 reads TGCGCCAGCAGCCCCACGACAGGGGACCATGGCTACACCTTC.

The chain couples TRBV6-2 or TRBV6-3 to TRBJ1-5; 8 bases are a match to TRBD1. CDR1 MNHEY and CDR2 SVGEGT come from the germline V gene. The junction had 16 bases not matched to a gene; V was cut back by 2 bases and J by 1 base. The CDR3 sequence is 20 residues long. The CDR3 coding sequence is TGTGCCAGCAGTTACAGGGGGCCCGGGACAGGAGTTTCGAGCAATCAGCCCCAGCATTTT. This gives the protein CASSYRGPGTGVSSNQPQHF.

The V gene is TRBV27, the J gene TRBJ1-2; D may be TRBD1 (6 bases). V lost 5 bases, J lost 4 bases, and 14 bases lay in between. The germline gives CDR1 MNHEY, CDR2 SMNVEV (reference sequence). There are 14 residues in the CDR3. DNA of the CDR3: TGTGCCAGCAGTACACAGACAGGTGTCTATGGCTACACCTTC. This codes for CASSTQTGVYGYTF.

This chain links TRBV4-3 with TRBJ2-6; no definite D call. The V and J ends lost 0 bases and 0 bases respectively, with 12 bases between them. The CDR3 length is 18 residues. Germline V lookup: CDR1 LGHNA, CDR2 YSLEER. CDR3 in amino acids: CASSQEATITSGANVLTF. The CDR3 coding sequence is TGCGCCAGCAGCCAAGAGGCAACCATCACCTCTGGGGCCAACGTCCTGACTTTC.

This clone was recorded once. The chain is built from TRBV4-3 and TRBJ2-7; the D gene is possibly TRBD1 (5 bases). The germline gives CDR1 LGHNA, CDR2 YSLEER. There are 15 residues in the CDR3. V lost 0 bases and J 4 bases, leaving 13 bases between the germline ends. Here the CDR3 DNA reads TGCGCCAGCAGCCAAGAATTTCAGGGATTGTACGAGCAGTACTTC. Translating it yields CASSQEFQGLYEQYF.

The CDR3 region is CASSQGGGNRGTEAFF. The CDR3 DNA is TGCGCCAGCAGCCAAGGAGGGGGAAACAGGGGAACTGAAGCTTTCTTT. This chain uses TRBV4-1 with TRBJ1-1; 7 bases agree with TRBD1. CDR1 and CDR2 (germline): MGHRA, YSYEKL. V dropped 1 base and J dropped 5; count of bases not matched to a gene: 10. The CDR3 extends over 16 amino acids.

The chain is built from TRBV4-2 and TRBJ2-3, with a tentative D call TRBD2 (5 bases). The CDR3 runs 15 residues. Trimming removed 1 base at V and 4 bases at J, with 12 bases between. Looked up from germline, CDR1 is LGHNA and CDR2 is YNFKEQ. CDR3 residues: CASSQAGSDSDTQYF. The CDR3 DNA reads as TGTGCCAGCAGCCAAGCGGGGAGCGATTCAGATACGCAGTATTTT.

The chain couples TRBV11-2 to TRBJ2-7; the match to TRBD1 covers 10 bases. The germline V gene has CDR1 SGHAT and CDR2 FQNNGV. The CDR3 runs to 13 residues. V trimming: 6 bases; J trimming: 6 bases; junction bases outside the gene matches: 5. The CDR3 loop reads CASRGDRGREQYF. The CDR3, as DNA: TGTGCCAGCAGAGGGGACAGGGGACGCGAGCAGTACTTC.

The chain combines TRBV28 with TRBJ2-7; TRBD1 matches 8 bases. The ends lost 3 bases at V and 5 bases at J; junction bases unmatched: 12. The CDR3 extends over 16 amino acids. Germline CDR1 reads MDHEN; CDR2 reads SYDVKM. CDR3 sequence reads: CASSLWTGTGFNEQYF. CDR3 nucleotides: TGTGCCAGCAGTTTGTGGACCGGGACAGGATTCAACGAGCAGTACTTC. The variable domain in full, completed from reference TRBV28 and TRBJ2-7, reads DVKVTQSSRYLVKRTGEKVFLECVQDMDHENMFWYRQDPGLGLRLIYFSYDVKMKEKGDIPEGYSVSREKKERFSLILESASTNQTSMYLCASSLWTGTGFNEQYFGPGTRLTVT.

This chain connects TRBV19 to TRBJ2-1; 15 nucleotides match TRBD2. Unmatched junction bases numbered 11, after V lost 10 bases and J lost 4 bases. Germline V gives CDR1 LNHDA, CDR2 SQIVND (reference sequence). This CDR3 contains 17 residues. In nucleotides, the CDR3 is TGTGCCACCAGTGACGGAGGGACTAGCGGGGGGTACAATGAGCAGTTCTTC. Translated, it gives CATSDGGTSGGYNEQFF.

This sequence joins TRBV19 and TRBJ2-1, with a weak D call TRBD1 (7 bases). Trimming stripped 1 base from V and 8 bases from J, with 15 bases between. The germline V gene has CDR1 LNHDA and CDR2 SQIVND (reference sequence). The CDR3 is made up of 15 amino acids. Written as DNA, the CDR3 is TGTGCCAGTAGTATAGCAAGGGGGCGCGGGGATGAGCAGTTCTTC. It encodes CASSIARGRGDEQFF.

The chain joins TRBV30 to TRBJ1-2; a weak D match, TRBD1 (5 bases). The germline gives CDR1 GTSNPN, CDR2 SVGIG (reference sequence). V was cut by 8 bases and J by 7 bases, with 14 bases left in between. The CDR3 has 11 residues. Here the CDR3 reads CARRGWSGYTF. The CDR3 DNA sequence: TGTGCCCGGCGGGGGTGGAGTGGCTACACCTTC.

This clone has only one observation. The chain recombines TRBV28 with TRBJ1-2, with a possible D match to TRBD1 (6 bases). Germline V CDR1 and CDR2: MDHEN, SYDVKM. With 4 bases removed from V and 1 base from J, the gap between germline ends came to 19 bases. This CDR3 has 17 residues. CDR3 residues: CASSYPPGDTNNYGYTF. The CDR3 DNA reads TGTGCCAGCAGTTACCCTCCAGGGGACACAAATAACTATGGCTACACCTTC.

V and J are TRBV28 and TRBJ1-2, with 11 bases aligning to TRBD1. The CDR3 length is 16 residues. The germline gives CDR1 MDHEN, CDR2 SYDVKM. The V and J ends lost 4 bases and 4 bases, in that order; junction bases with no gene match: 8. In DNA form, the CDR3 reads TGTGCCAGCAGTTCACTCGGACAGGGGGCAGTCTATGGCTACACCTTC. Protein: CASSSLGQGAVYGYTF.

V and J are TRBV7-2 and TRBJ1-2; D possibly corresponds to TRBD1 (5 bases). V was cut by 0 bases and J by 7 bases, with 15 bases left in between. The CDR3 extends over 15 amino acids. Germline CDR1 and CDR2: SGHTA and FQGNSA. The CDR3 nucleotides read TGTGCCAGCAGCTTAGCGCGCGGAGGGGATGGTGGCTACACCTTC. Translation: CASSLARGGDGGYTF.

This clone was observed a handful of times. This sequence joins TRBV10-2 and TRBJ1-6, with TRBD1 matching over 9 bases. The CDR3 covers 13 residues. The J segment lost 7 bases and the V segment lost 10 bases, leaving 5 bases of the junction unmatched. CDR1 is WSHSY, CDR2 SAAADI, per germline. CDR3: CANGQGPNSPLHF. CDR3 bases: TGCGCCAATGGACAGGGGCCAAATTCACCCCTCCACTTT.

The J gene is TRBJ1-1, the V gene TRBV18; 8 bases are a match to TRBD1. Trimming at V came to 6 bases and at J to 7 bases, leaving 10 bases not matched to a gene. There are 14 residues in the CDR3. CDR1 is KGHSH and CDR2 is LQKENI in the germline V gene. For the CDR3, the DNA is TGTGCCAGCTCCCCTTTGACAGGGGAAGATGAAGCTTTCTTT. Translated, it gives CASSPLTGEDEAFF.

V usage is TRBV12-3 or TRBV12-4 and J usage is TRBJ1-1; no reliable D call. Trimming took 3 bases from V and 10 from J, leaving 15 bases between them. The CDR3 covers 13 residues. The CDR3 loop reads CASSFEGNVGAFF. CDR3 in DNA: TGTGCCAGCAGTTTTGAGGGTAACGTTGGAGCTTTCTTT.

This chain connects TRBV5-6 to TRBJ1-4; TRBD1 is a possible D gene (6 bases). The CDR3 consists of 15 residues. Between the trimmed V and J ends, which lost 4 bases and 1 base, there was a span of 11 bases. Germline V CDR1 and CDR2: SGHDT, YYEEEE. CDR3 region: CASSLTTGTNEKLFF. CDR3 nucleotide sequence: TGTGCCAGCAGCCTAACGACAGGAACTAATGAAAAACTGTTTTTT. Together with reference TRBV5-6 and TRBJ1-4, the CDR3 gives the full variable domain: DAGVTQSPTHLIKTRGQQVTLRCSPKSGHDTVSWYQQALGQGPQFIFQYYEEEERQRGNFPDRFSGHQFPNYSSELNVNALLLGDSALYLCASSLTTGTNEKLFFGSGTQLSVL.

The chain employs TRBV24-1 and TRBJ2-3, with D perhaps matching TRBD1 (5 bases). The CDR3 spans 16 residues. Per germline, CDR1 KGHDR and CDR2 SFDVKD. Trimming removed 0 bases from V and 4 bases from J, with 13 bases in between. The CDR3 here is CATSDLVIGASDTQYF. DNA for the CDR3: TGTGCCACCAGTGATTTGGTAATTGGGGCTTCAGATACGCAGTATTTT.

The rearrangement uses TRBV18 and TRBJ1-2, with 7 bases lining up with TRBD1. V lost 2 bases to trimming and J lost 7 bases; unmatched junction nucleotides: 10. Germline V gene sequence: CDR1 KGHSH, CDR2 LQKENI. The CDR3 contains 15 residues. CDR3 protein: CASSPGRQGESGYTF. Written as DNA, the CDR3 is TGTGCCAGCTCACCAGGGCGGCAGGGGGAAAGTGGCTACACCTTC.

This clone was detected a few times. The gene calls are TRBV6-6 and TRBJ1-6; 7 bases fit TRBD1. The germline CDR1 and CDR2 sequences are MNHNY and SVGAGI (reference sequence). This CDR3 has 16 residues. Germline trimming cut 7 bases from V and 7 bases from J; bases unmatched to any gene: 13. DNA for the CDR3: TGTGCCAGCATCCATACACCGGGACAGAGAAATTCACCCCTCCACTTT. Protein: CASIHTPGQRNSPLHF.

A single count supports this clone. The J gene is TRBJ2-7, the V gene TRBV4-3; no firm D call. V dropped 1 base and J dropped 2 bases, with 9 bases sitting between them. The CDR3 sequence is 14 residues long. Per the germline V gene, CDR1 is LGHNA and CDR2 is YSLEER. In DNA, the CDR3 is TGCGCCAGCAGCCAAGCCCAGAATACCTACGAGCAGTACTTC. Translated: CASSQAQNTYEQYF.